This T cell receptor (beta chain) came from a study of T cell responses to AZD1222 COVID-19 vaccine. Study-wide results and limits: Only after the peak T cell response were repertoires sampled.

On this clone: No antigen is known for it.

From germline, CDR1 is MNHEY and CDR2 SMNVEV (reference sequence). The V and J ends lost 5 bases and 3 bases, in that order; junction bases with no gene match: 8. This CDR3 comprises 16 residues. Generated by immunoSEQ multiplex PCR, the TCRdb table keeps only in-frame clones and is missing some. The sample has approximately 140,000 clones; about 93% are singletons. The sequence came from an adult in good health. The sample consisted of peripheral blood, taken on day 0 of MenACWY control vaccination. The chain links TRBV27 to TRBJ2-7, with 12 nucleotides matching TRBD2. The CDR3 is CASSPATSGSFYEQYF. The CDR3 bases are TGTGCCAGCAGTCCGGCGACTAGCGGGAGTTTCTACGAGCAGTACTTC.